A single sample is the source of the 7 T cell receptor beta chains below, sequenced in a study of blood T cell repertoires in COVID-19. TCRdb keeps only in-frame clones here, not all; method: immunoSEQ multiplex PCR. The sample shows 300,000 to 350,000 clones, about 87% of them seen only once. Sequencing used peripheral blood. Receptor source: a woman in her 30s with COVID-19, enrolled during active disease.

The V and J genes are TRBV9 and TRBJ1-3; 7 bases match TRBD1. V shed 4 bases, J shed 0 bases, and the junction held 13 bases outside the gene matches. Germline V gene data show CDR1 as SGDLS and CDR2 as YYNGEE. CDR3 size: 18 residues. This CDR3 reads CASSKIPTGPFSGNTIYF. The CDR3 bases are TGTGCCAGCAGCAAAATACCGACAGGGCCGTTCTCTGGAAACACCATATATTTT.

The rearrangement joins TRBV5-5 to TRBJ2-1, with a weak D call TRBD2 (5 bases). The V gene's germline CDR1 is SGHKS and CDR2 YYEKEE (reference sequence). Trimming cost V 3 bases and J 0 bases, with 13 bases left between them. CDR3 length: 16 residues. CDR3 sequence: CASSWSSGSSYNEQFF. The CDR3 coding sequence is TGTGCCAGCAGCTGGAGCTCGGGGAGCTCCTACAATGAGCAGTTCTTC.

J is TRBJ2-1 and V is TRBV2; perhaps TRBD2 as D (6 bases). The CDR3 has 14 residues. Germline loops: CDR1 SNHLY, CDR2 FYNNEI. The V end was cut by 7 bases, the J end by 7 bases, with 17 bases between. The CDR3, as DNA: TGTGCCAGCACCCGGGACTCTTCTGTAAATGAGCAGTTCTTC. Its protein is CASTRDSSVNEQFF.

The chain recombines TRBV2 with TRBJ2-4, with TRBD1 matching 7 bases. The CDR3 sequence is 17 residues long. Germline lookup yields CDR1 SNHLY and CDR2 FYNNEI. Losses at the gene ends were 5 bases for V and 2 bases for J; bases not matched to a gene: 12. This CDR3 is CASSHDRAAYTKNIQYF. CDR3 coding DNA: TGTGCCAGCAGTCATGACAGGGCGGCCTATACCAAAAACATTCAGTACTTC.

The chain links TRBV19 to TRBJ1-5; D not certain. Deletions cut 6 bases from V and 7 bases from J, with 16 bases between. Germline assignment: CDR1 LNHDA and CDR2 SQIVND (reference sequence). CDR3 size: 14 residues. The CDR3 spells CASRSRGRGQPQHF. As DNA, the CDR3 is TGTGCCAGTAGGTCTCGGGGTCGAGGACAGCCCCAGCATTTT. Filled out from reference TRBV19 and TRBJ1-5, the complete variable domain reads DGGITQSPKYLFRKEGQNVTLSCEQNLNHDAMYWYRQDPGQGLRLIYYSQIVNDFQKGDIAEGYSVSREKKESFPLTVTSAQKNPTAFYLCASRSRGRGQPQHFGDGTRLSIL.

The rearrangement uses TRBV3-1 (or the pseudogene TRBV3-2) and TRBJ1-5; no firm D call. Germline V gene data show CDR1 as LGHDT and CDR2 as YNNKEL (reference sequence). The CDR3 loop spans 15 amino acids. V was clipped by 5 bases and J by 6 bases, with 17 bases between them. CDR3 nucleotide sequence: TGTGCCAGCAGCTCGACCCCGGTGGGGAGTCAGCCCCAGCATTTT. It translates to CASSSTPVGSQPQHF.

V is TRBV28 and J is TRBJ2-2; 8 positions match TRBD1. In germline, CDR1 is MDHEN, CDR2 SYDVKM. J gave up 4 bases and V 6 bases, and 4 bases lay outside the gene matches. The CDR3 has 14 residues. The CDR3 DNA is TGTGCCAGCAGGACAGGGGCGGGCACCGGGGAGCTGTTTTTT. It encodes CASRTGAGTGELFF.